Listed below are T cell receptor beta chains from one sample, sequenced in a study of brain T cells in children with intractable seizures. Sequencing was performed with immunoSEQ multiplex PCR; in TCRdb, only in-frame clones are kept and a portion is missing. This sample carries around 44,000 clones, over 75% of them seen once, and the ten largest clones take about 6%. Sequenced material: peripheral blood, taken at surgery. These receptors originate from a girl aged 2 to 9 with tuberous sclerosis and intractable seizures. The CDR3 runs from the conserved cysteine through the conserved F or W. D genes are given only for firm matches. Clone size, where shown, is once, few, many, or a class for clones that have expanded.

abundance	v_gene	j_gene	d_gene	CDR3aa	CDR3nt
NA	TRBV25-1	TRBJ2-1	TRBD1	CASSETGPPYNEQFF	TGTGCCAGCAGTGAGACAGGGCCACCCTACAATGAGCAGTTCTTC
NA	TRBV4-2	TRBJ2-1	NA	CASSQTKNEQFF	TGTGCCAGCAGCCAGACCAAGAATGAGCAGTTCTTC
NA	TRBV5-8	TRBJ1-6	TRBD1	CASSRGQGVLGSPLHF	TGTGCCAGCAGCAGGGGACAGGGGGTCTTGGGTTCACCCCTCCACTTT
once	TRBV18	TRBJ2-3	NA	CASSPSITDTQYF	TGTGCCAGCTCACCCTCGATAACAGATACGCAGTATTTT
NA	TRBV5-1	TRBJ1-1	NA	CASSLETTLNTEAFF	TGCGCCAGCAGCTTAGAGACAACTCTGAACACTGAAGCTTTCTTT
NA	TRBV11-2	TRBJ1-5	NA	CASSLGVNQPQHF	TGTGCCAGCAGCTTAGGGGTGAATCAGCCCCAGCATTTT
NA	TRBV20-1	TRBJ1-2	NA	CSARGSDGYTF	TGCAGTGCTAGAGGCTCGGATGGCTACACCTTC
NA	TRBV30	TRBJ2-7	NA	CAWNGKHGYEQYF	TGTGCCTGGAACGGGAAACACGGGTACGAGCAGTACTTC
NA	TRBV6-5	TRBJ2-5	NA	CASSYSIQETQYF	TGTGCCAGCAGTTACTCGATCCAAGAGACCCAGTACTTC
few	TRBV3-1/TRBV3-2	TRBJ1-1	NA	CASSLGFTEAFF	TGTGCCAGCAGCCTAGGATTTACTGAAGCTTTCTTT
NA	TRBV29-1	TRBJ2-7	NA	CSAGHRDGVRPTYEQYF	TGCAGCGCCGGACACCGGGACGGCGTACGGCCCACCTACGAGCAGTACTTC
NA	TRBV7-8	TRBJ2-3	TRBD1	CASSLQGWSDTQYF	TGTGCCAGCAGCCTACAGGGGTGGTCGGATACGCAGTATTTT
NA	TRBV2	TRBJ2-1	TRBD2	CASDSSGPRDEQFF	TGTGCCAGCGATAGTAGCGGGCCGAGGGATGAGCAGTTCTTC
NA	TRBV27	TRBJ2-5	NA	CASSFLGLQETQYF	TGTGCCAGCAGTTTTTTGGGCCTCCAAGAGACCCAGTACTTC
NA	TRBV6-1	TRBJ2-1	NA	CASSERGGSGNEQFF	TGTGCCAGCAGTGAGAGGGGGGGGAGTGGCAATGAGCAGTTCTTC
NA	TRBV7-3	TRBJ2-4	TRBD2	CASSLDTGTSFPF	TGTGCCAGCAGCTTAGATACCGGGACTAGTTTTCCATTC
NA	TRBV6-5	TRBJ2-5	TRBD1	CASSYGQEWETQYF	TGTGCCAGCAGTTACGGACAGGAGTGGGAGACCCAGTACTTC
once	TRBV5-1	TRBJ2-3	TRBD1	CASRSGGRSTDTQYF	TGCGCCAGCAGATCAGGGGGCCGTAGCACAGATACGCAGTATTTT
NA	TRBV28	TRBJ2-1	NA	CASNPSRARALYNEQFF	TGTGCCAGCAACCCGAGTAGGGCCAGGGCCCTCTACAATGAGCAGTTCTTC
NA	TRBV4-1	TRBJ1-6	NA	CASSQELGQINSPLHF	TGCGCCAGCAGCCAAGAACTCGGACAGATAAATTCACCCCTCCACTTT
NA	TRBV7-3	TRBJ1-1	NA	CASSLTPGPTEAFF	TGTGCCAGCAGCTTAACACCGGGCCCCACTGAAGCTTTCTTT
NA	TRBV27	TRBJ2-1	TRBD2	CASSFETATSDREQFF	TGTGCCAGCAGTTTCGAAACTGCGACTAGCGATCGTGAGCAGTTCTTC
once	TRBV3-1/TRBV3-2	TRBJ2-1	NA	CASSQRDTHNEQFF	TGTGCCAGCAGCCAACGTGACACCCACAATGAGCAGTTCTTC
NA	TRBV20-1	TRBJ2-6	NA	CSASRQAESGANVLTF	TGCAGTGCTAGTCGACAGGCAGAGTCTGGGGCCAACGTCCTGACTTTC
once	TRBV7-2	TRBJ1-2	NA	CASSPVGGSYGYTF	TGTGCCAGCAGCCCAGTCGGGGGATCCTATGGCTACACCTTC
NA	TRBV18	TRBJ2-2	TRBD1	CASSPATGGRREELFF	TGTGCCAGCTCACCGGCGACAGGGGGAAGGCGGGAGGAGCTGTTTTTT
NA	TRBV2	TRBJ1-1	NA	CASSEQTGNTEAFF	TGTGCCAGCAGTGAACAAACGGGGAACACTGAAGCTTTCTTT